The entry below gives a single T cell receptor (beta chain) sequence along with its context. The sample is drawn from a study of T cell changes during pregnancy in multiple sclerosis. The repertoire was sequenced with immunoSEQ multiplex PCR; TCRdb's copy has only in-frame clones and lacks some. The sample contains over 50,000 clones, 92% of which appear only once. This receptor was identified in a female donor with multiple sclerosis, enrolled in a pregnancy study. Sequencing was performed on CD4+ T cells from peripheral blood mononuclear cells, taken after pregnancy.

The CDR3 is CASSMGGQGKTEAFF. The CDR3 bases are TGTGCCAGTAGTATGGGGGGACAGGGGAAGACTGAAGCTTTCTTT. The chain joins TRBV19 to TRBJ1-1; 10 bases are shared with TRBD1. The germline gives CDR1 LNHDA, CDR2 SQIVND (reference sequence). The trim removed 3 bases at V and 5 bases at J, leaving 6 bases unmatched. This CDR3 is built from 15 residues.